These 25 T cell receptor beta chains were all obtained from the same sample, sequenced in a study of blood T cell repertoires in COVID-19. Repertoires were generated with immunoSEQ multiplex PCR, while TCRdb's copy carries only in-frame clones and drops some. The sample lists tens of thousands of clones; about 81% were seen once. Input material: peripheral blood. The receptor set was obtained from a woman in her 70s with COVID-19, enrolled during active disease.

In this sample, this clone turned up once. V usage is TRBV18 and J usage is TRBJ2-5; no clear D gene. This CDR3 comprises 14 residues. The germline V gene has CDR1 KGHSH and CDR2 LQKENI. The germline V and J ends were trimmed by 0 bases and 1 base, with 6 bases remaining between them. CDR3 sequence: CASSPPSVQETQYF. The DNA of the CDR3 is TGTGCCAGCTCACCACCCTCCGTCCAAGAGACCCAGTACTTC.

The chain carries TRBV7-2 and TRBJ2-5, with D possibly being TRBD1 (6 bases). Trimming took off 1 base at V and 6 bases at J, with 9 bases between the two ends. CDR1 is SGHTA and CDR2 is FQGNSA in the germline V gene. This CDR3 region has 13 residues. The CDR3 DNA reads as TGTGCCAGCAGCTTAGTCAGGGGCAAGACCCAGTACTTC. It codes for CASSLVRGKTQYF.

The genes are TRBV3-1 (or the pseudogene TRBV3-2) and TRBJ2-2; TRBD1 matches 10 bases. Looked up from germline, CDR1 is LGHDT and CDR2 is YNNKEL (reference sequence). V lost 4 bases to trimming and J lost 5 bases; unmatched junction nucleotides: 4. The CDR3 extends over 15 amino acids. For the CDR3, the DNA is TGTGCCAGCAGCCCCCGGGACAGGGGAACCGGGGAGCTGTTTTTT. Protein sequence: CASSPRDRGTGELFF.

This clone was detected only a few times. V and J are TRBV28 and TRBJ1-6; 7 nucleotides align to TRBD1. Losses at the gene ends were 7 bases for V and 8 bases for J; bases not matched to a gene: 11. The CDR3 runs 15 residues. CDR1 and CDR2 (germline): MDHEN, SYDVKM. The CDR3 region is CASNPEDRFYSPLHF. The CDR3 region has the DNA TGTGCCAGCAACCCCGAGGACAGGTTCTATTCACCCCTCCACTTT.

This rearrangement joins TRBV7-8 to TRBJ2-7; a possible D gene is TRBD1 (5 bases). This CDR3 spans 12 amino acids. Germline CDR1 is SGHVS and CDR2 is FQNEAQ. Trimming removed 5 bases at V and 8 bases at J, with 13 bases between. CDR3 in amino acids: CASSPEGAKQYF. Written as DNA, the CDR3 is TGTGCCAGCAGCCCCGAAGGGGCCAAGCAGTACTTC.

V gene TRBV7-2 combines with J gene TRBJ2-3, with D possibly being TRBD1 (6 bases). The germline V gene has CDR1 SGHTA and CDR2 FQGNSA. The CDR3 has 15 amino acids. V lost 4 bases, J lost 4 bases, and 15 bases lay in between. Written as DNA, the CDR3 is TGTGCCAGCAGCTCCTCCGACAGGCGGGCAGATACGCAGTATTTT. It yields the protein CASSSSDRRADTQYF. The full variable domain, rest sourced from reference TRBV7-2 and TRBJ2-3, is GAGVSQSPSNKVTEKGKDVELRCDPISGHTALYWYRQSLGQGLEFLIYFQGNSAPDKSGLPSDRFSAERTGGSVSTLTIQRTQQEDSAVYLCASSSSDRRADTQYFGPGTRLTVL.

The chain combines TRBV7-9 with TRBJ1-6, with D possibly TRBD1 on 5 matching bases. The CDR3 is 15 residues long. Germline lookup yields CDR1 SEHNR and CDR2 FQNEAQ (reference sequence). The ends were cut back, 1 base at V and 5 bases at J, with 9 bases in the middle. This CDR3 is CASSLGGGDNSPLHF. The CDR3 bases are TGTGCCAGCAGCTTAGGGGGGGGTGATAATTCACCCCTCCACTTT.

The rearrangement links TRBV7-9 to TRBJ1-3, with 7 bases fitting TRBD1. The germline CDR1 and CDR2 sequences are SEHNR and FQNEAQ (reference sequence). Germline trimming cut 1 base from V and 8 bases from J; bases unmatched to any gene: 5. The CDR3 length is 14 residues. The CDR3 is CASSLEGQSDTIYF. DNA for the CDR3: TGTGCCAGCAGCTTAGAGGGACAGTCGGACACCATATATTTT.

This clone showed up just a few times. This rearrangement joins TRBV4-3 to TRBJ1-1; a weak D match, TRBD1 (5 bases). The germline V gene has CDR1 LGHNA and CDR2 YSLEER. V was cut by 4 bases and J by 1 base, with 13 bases left in between. The CDR3 spans 15 residues. The DNA for the CDR3 is TGCGCCAGCAGCCTTTATTTGCAGGGGAACACTGAAGCTTTCTTT. Protein product: CASSLYLQGNTEAFF.

The gene calls are TRBV6-2 or TRBV6-3 and TRBJ1-4; 7 nucleotides agree with TRBD1. After removal of 6 bases from V and 5 bases from J, the junction contained 6 bases not matched to a gene. The CDR3 loop spans 14 amino acids. Germline V CDR1 and CDR2: MNHEY, SVGEGT. The CDR3: CASSSTGVNEKLFF. CDR3 bases: TGTGCCAGCAGCTCCACAGGGGTAAATGAAAAACTGTTTTTT.

This chain joins TRBV5-1 and TRBJ1-1; the D is unclear. The ends were cut back, 5 bases at V and 1 base at J, with 3 bases in the middle. This CDR3 is built from 11 residues. Germline V lookup: CDR1 SGHRS, CDR2 YFSETQ. As DNA, the CDR3 is TGCGCCAGCAGGGCGAACACTGAAGCTTTCTTT. It is translated as CASRANTEAFF.

J is TRBJ1-3 and V is TRBV5-4; 7 nucleotides agree with TRBD1. Germline CDR1 and CDR2: SGHNT and YYREEE (reference sequence). This CDR3 comprises 15 residues. The junction had 6 bases not matched to a gene; V was cut back by 2 bases and J by 4 bases. CDR3 loop: CASSLTGDPGNTIYF. DNA of the CDR3: TGTGCCAGCAGCTTAACAGGGGACCCCGGAAACACCATATATTTT.

This clone was counted once. The rearrangement links TRBV4-2 to TRBJ1-2, with 12 bases lining up with TRBD1. Germline CDR1 is LGHNA and CDR2 is YNFKEQ. The junction had 9 bases not matched to a gene; V was cut back by 5 bases and J by 8 bases. The CDR3 contains 15 residues. The CDR3: CASSTPGQGAGGYTF. The CDR3 nucleotides are TGTGCCAGCAGCACTCCGGGACAGGGGGCAGGGGGCTACACCTTC.

The chain uses TRBV7-4 and TRBJ1-4, with D tentatively TRBD1 (6 bases). Germline V gene sequence: CDR1 SGHVT, CDR2 SQSDAQ. V lost 3 bases, J lost 0 bases, and 8 bases lay in between. The CDR3 has 15 amino acids. The CDR3 here is CASSFYRATNEKLFF. The DNA of the CDR3 is TGTGCCAGCAGCTTCTACAGGGCAACTAATGAAAAACTGTTTTTT. The whole variable domain, remainder taken from reference TRBV7-4 and TRBJ1-4, is GAGVSQSPRYKVAKRGRDVALRCDSISGHVTLYWYRQTLGQGSEVLTYSQSDAQRDKSGRPSGRFSAERPERSVSTLKIQRTEQGDSAVYLCASSFYRATNEKLFFGSGTQLSVL.

The chain employs TRBV4-2 and TRBJ1-6; possibly TRBD1 for D (5 bases). The CDR3 is 16 residues long. Trimming removed 0 bases at V and 6 bases at J, with 12 bases between. Looked up from germline, CDR1 is LGHNA and CDR2 is YNFKEQ. CDR3 sequence reads: CASSQDRGIVNSPLHF. CDR3 coding DNA: TGTGCCAGCAGCCAAGATAGGGGAATTGTTAATTCACCCCTCCACTTT.

This chain uses TRBV19 with TRBJ1-5; a possible D gene is TRBD1 (5 bases). The CDR3 has 16 residues. Trimming removed 3 bases at V and 3 bases at J, with 15 bases between. Germline CDR1 reads LNHDA; CDR2 reads SQIVND (reference sequence). The CDR3 here is CASSIGAGGYNQPQHF. The CDR3 DNA is TGTGCCAGTAGTATCGGGGCCGGGGGGTACAATCAGCCCCAGCATTTT.

This chain uses TRBV12-3 or TRBV12-4 with TRBJ1-5, with D unclear. The CDR3 sequence is 13 residues long. V was trimmed by 3 bases and J by 4 bases, leaving 7 bases between them. The CDR3 reads CASSLRENQPQHF. The CDR3 DNA sequence: TGTGCCAGCAGTTTGAGGGAAAATCAGCCCCAGCATTTT.

This clone was counted once. The V and J genes are TRBV27 and TRBJ1-2; 7 bases are shared with TRBD1. CDR3 length equals 12 residues. In germline, CDR1 is MNHEY, CDR2 SMNVEV (reference sequence). Unmatched junction bases numbered 4, after V lost 4 bases and J lost 8 bases. The CDR3 DNA follows: TGTGCCAGCAGTTCACCAGGGGGAGGCTACACCTTC. It translates to CASSSPGGGYTF.

CDR3 loop: CASSRDMNNEKLFF. CDR3 coding DNA: TGTGCCAGTAGTCGGGACATGAATAATGAAAAACTGTTTTTT. This sequence joins TRBV19 and TRBJ1-4; tentatively, D is TRBD1 (6 bases). V lost 5 bases and J 4 bases, leaving 11 bases between the germline ends. The CDR3 consists of 14 residues. CDR1 and CDR2 (germline): LNHDA, SQIVND (reference sequence). Full variable domain (outside the CDR3, taken from reference TRBV19 and TRBJ1-4): DGGITQSPKYLFRKEGQNVTLSCEQNLNHDAMYWYRQDPGQGLRLIYYSQIVNDFQKGDIAEGYSVSREKKESFPLTVTSAQKNPTAFYLCASSRDMNNEKLFFGSGTQLSVL.

The chain recombines TRBV28 with TRBJ2-7; 8 positions agree with TRBD2. The CDR3 runs to 14 residues. Germline assignment: CDR1 MDHEN and CDR2 SYDVKM. With V trimmed by 6 bases and J by 7 bases, 11 bases remained unmatched. The CDR3 loop is CASRDTGRAEEQYV. The CDR3 DNA follows: TGTGCCAGCAGAGACACCGGGAGGGCGGAAGAGCAGTACGTC.

This rearrangement joins TRBV13 to TRBJ2-1; 10 bases are shared with TRBD1. Looked up from germline, CDR1 is PRHDT and CDR2 is FYEKMQ (reference sequence). This CDR3 is built from 15 residues. Losses at the gene ends were 5 bases for V and 6 bases for J; bases not matched to a gene: 7. In nucleotides, the CDR3 is TGTGCCAGCAGCCCAACGGGACAGGGGAGCAATGAGCAGTTCTTC. Translated: CASSPTGQGSNEQFF.

This clone was seen only a few times. The chain carries TRBV4-3 and TRBJ1-4; TRBD1 matches 7 bases. CDR1 is LGHNA, CDR2 YSLEER, per germline. This CDR3 has 15 residues. J was trimmed by 3 bases and V by 1 base; bases with no gene match: 2. CDR3: CASSQGDRANEKLFF. In DNA form, the CDR3 reads TGCGCCAGCAGCCAAGGCGACAGGGCTAATGAAAAACTGTTTTTT.

The chain joins TRBV5-1 to TRBJ2-2; the match to TRBD2 covers 11 bases. V lost 2 bases to trimming and J lost 5 bases; unmatched junction nucleotides: 2. The CDR3 consists of 15 residues. Germline assignment: CDR1 SGHRS and CDR2 YFSETQ. In DNA form, the CDR3 reads TGCGCCAGCAGCTTTTCTAGCGGGGGGACCGGGGAGCTGTTTTTT. Protein product: CASSFSSGGTGELFF.

The chain uses TRBV4-2 and TRBJ2-2; D gene unclear. Looked up from germline, CDR1 is LGHNA and CDR2 is YNFKEQ. This CDR3 spans 15 amino acids. With 0 bases removed from V and 2 bases from J, the gap between germline ends came to 7 bases. The CDR3 is CASSQEGSNTGELFF. As DNA, the CDR3 is TGTGCCAGCAGCCAAGAGGGCAGCAACACCGGGGAGCTGTTTTTT.

This clone was detected only once. V and J are TRBV15 and TRBJ2-1; 7 nucleotides align to TRBD2. With 5 bases clipped from V and 10 bases from J, the junction kept 5 bases outside the gene matches. This CDR3 has 12 residues. Germline loops: CDR1 LNHNV, CDR2 YYDKDF (reference sequence). CDR3 amino acids: CATSGPGGEQFF. The DNA for the CDR3 is TGTGCCACCAGCGGACCGGGAGGCGAGCAGTTCTTC. Combining the CDR3 with reference TRBV15 and TRBJ2-1 gives the whole variable domain DAMVIQNPRYQVTQFGKPVTLSCSQTLNHNVMYWYQQKSSQAPKLLFHYYDKDFNNEADTPDNFQSRRPNTSFCFLDIRSPGLGDTAMYLCATSGPGGEQFFGPGTRLTVL.